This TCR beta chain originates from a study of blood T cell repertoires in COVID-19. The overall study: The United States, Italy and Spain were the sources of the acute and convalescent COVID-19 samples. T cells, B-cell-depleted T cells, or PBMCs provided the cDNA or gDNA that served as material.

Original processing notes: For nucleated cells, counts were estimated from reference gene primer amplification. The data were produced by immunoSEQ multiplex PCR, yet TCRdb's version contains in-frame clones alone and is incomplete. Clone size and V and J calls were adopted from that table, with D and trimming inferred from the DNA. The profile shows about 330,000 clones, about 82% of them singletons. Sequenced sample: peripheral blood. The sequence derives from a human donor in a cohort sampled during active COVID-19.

CDR3 bases: TGTGCCACCAGCGTAGACTCCGGGACAGGGAAAGAAAAGACCCAGTACTTC. This translates into CATSVDSGTGKEKTQYF. The V gene is TRBV15, the J gene TRBJ2-5, with 9 bases identical to TRBD1. With V trimmed by 5 bases and J by 6 bases, 16 bases remained unmatched. The V gene's germline CDR1 is LNHNV and CDR2 YYDKDF (reference sequence). The CDR3 spans 17 residues.